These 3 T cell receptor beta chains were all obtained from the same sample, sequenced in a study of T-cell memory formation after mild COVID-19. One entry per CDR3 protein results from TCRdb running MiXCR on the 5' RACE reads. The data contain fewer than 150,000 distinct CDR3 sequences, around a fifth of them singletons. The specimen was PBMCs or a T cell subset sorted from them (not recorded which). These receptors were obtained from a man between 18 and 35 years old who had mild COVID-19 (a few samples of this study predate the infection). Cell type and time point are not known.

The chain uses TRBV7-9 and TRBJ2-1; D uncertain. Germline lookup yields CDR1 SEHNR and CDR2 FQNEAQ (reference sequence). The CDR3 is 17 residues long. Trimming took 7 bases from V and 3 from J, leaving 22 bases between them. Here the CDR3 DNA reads TGTGCCAGCACCTCCCCCCTCGCGGCAGACAACTACAATGAGCAGTTCTTC. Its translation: CASTSPLAADNYNEQFF.

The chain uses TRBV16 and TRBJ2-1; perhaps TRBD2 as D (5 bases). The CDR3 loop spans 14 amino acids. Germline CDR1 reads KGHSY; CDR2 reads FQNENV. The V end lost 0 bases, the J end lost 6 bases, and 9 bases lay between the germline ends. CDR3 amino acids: CASSQSLGINEQFF. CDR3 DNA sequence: TGTGCCAGCAGCCAATCACTAGGAATCAATGAGCAGTTCTTC.

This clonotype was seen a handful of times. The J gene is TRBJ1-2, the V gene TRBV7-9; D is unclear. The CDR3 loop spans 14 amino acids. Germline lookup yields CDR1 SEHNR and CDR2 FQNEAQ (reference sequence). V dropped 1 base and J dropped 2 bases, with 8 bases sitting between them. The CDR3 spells CASSLGSGNYGYTF. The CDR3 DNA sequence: TGTGCCAGCAGCTTAGGGTCCGGAAACTATGGCTACACCTTC.